The 26 T cell receptor beta chains in this list originate from one sample, sequenced in a study of post-analysis software for immune sequencing data. TCR beta libraries were prepared from cDNA with unique molecular identifiers. TCRdb processed the PCR reads anew with MiXCR; each CDR3 protein has one entry. The profile shows around 700,000 distinct CDR3 sequences, over 45% of them singletons. Study conclusions and caveats: The study found TRBV5-6, TRBV5-1 and TRBV20-1 among about five TRBV segments more frequent in patients than controls.

These receptors' antigens are unknown. Sequenced sample: blood. These TCRs come from a girl aged 2-10 years with multiple sclerosis.

This sequence joins TRBV10-3 and TRBJ1-1; the match to TRBD1 covers 9 bases. The CDR3 is 18 amino acids. Germline CDR1 is ENHRY and CDR2 is SYGVKD. V lost 2 bases to trimming and J lost 0 bases; unmatched junction nucleotides: 10. This CDR3 is CAISEGNTGGPMNTEAFF. The CDR3 bases are TGTGCCATCAGTGAGGGAAATACAGGGGGCCCTATGAACACTGAAGCTTTCTTT.

This clonotype was seen only a few times. The V and J genes are TRBV6-6 and TRBJ1-5; tentative D call: TRBD1 (6 bases). The CDR3 consists of 17 residues. The germline V gene has CDR1 MNHNY and CDR2 SVGAGI (reference sequence). V was cut by 0 bases and J by 0 bases, with 12 bases left in between. For the CDR3, the DNA is TGTGCCAGCAGTTACTCCCTGGACAGCAATAGCAATCAGCCCCAGCATTTT. It encodes CASSYSLDSNSNQPQHF.

The chain recombines TRBV5-1 with TRBJ2-7; 7 bases line up with TRBD2. The ends lost 4 bases at V and 4 bases at J; junction bases unmatched: 14. In germline, CDR1 is SGHRS, CDR2 YFSETQ. CDR3 size: 16 residues. In DNA, the CDR3 is TGCGCCAGCAGCCTAGCCCCCCAGCGGGATGGATACGAGCAGTACTTC. The encoded protein is CASSLAPQRDGYEQYF.

V is TRBV6-6 and J is TRBJ2-7; D remains ambiguous. The CDR3 contains 15 residues. V was clipped by 6 bases and J by 7 bases, with 22 bases between them. CDR1 is MNHNY and CDR2 is SVGAGI in the germline V gene (reference sequence). CDR3 amino acids: CASSLDSGSYNEQYF. In DNA form, the CDR3 reads TGTGCCAGCAGCCTAGACTCCGGTTCATACAATGAGCAGTACTTC.

This sequence joins TRBV12-3 or TRBV12-4 and TRBJ1-6; perhaps TRBD1 as D (5 bases). The V end lost 6 bases, the J end lost 8 bases, and 14 bases lay between the germline ends. The CDR3 contains 14 residues. The CDR3 spells CASSSGLGDSPLHF. The CDR3 nucleotides are TGTGCCAGCAGCTCGGGGCTTGGGGATTCACCCCTCCACTTT.

The chain links TRBV11-2 to TRBJ2-4; 9 bases are shared with TRBD1. The CDR3 is 11 residues long. V shed 9 bases, J shed 13 bases, and the junction held 7 bases outside the gene matches. Germline CDR1 reads SGHAT; CDR2 reads FQNNGV. The CDR3 DNA follows: TGTGCCAGTGGAAGACAGGGGGAGCAGTACTTC. This gives the protein CASGRQGEQYF.

CDR3 nucleotide sequence: TGTGCCAGCAGCTTAGGCAGGGATGCCTACACCTTC. Amino acids: CASSLGRDAYTF. This chain joins TRBV13 and TRBJ1-2; the D gene is possibly TRBD1 (5 bases). Germline V gene data show CDR1 as PRHDT and CDR2 as FYEKMQ (reference sequence). Trimming removed 0 bases at V and 10 bases at J, with 9 bases between. The CDR3 has 12 residues.

This clonotype was seen once. The CDR3 region has the DNA TGTGCCACCAGCAGAGTCCTATACAATGAGCAGTTCTTC. The encoded protein is CATSRVLYNEQFF. This chain uses TRBV15 with TRBJ2-1, with D hard to call. V lost 1 base and J lost 4, with 5 bases in between. The CDR3 consists of 13 residues. Germline loops: CDR1 LNHNV, CDR2 YYDKDF (reference sequence).

The rearrangement uses TRBV4-1 and TRBJ2-1, with 9 bases matching TRBD1. V dropped 6 bases and J dropped 8; count of bases not matched to a gene: 8. There are 14 residues in the CDR3. In germline, CDR1 is MGHRA, CDR2 YSYEKL. CDR3 in DNA: TGCGCCAGCAGAGGGACAGGGTTAGCGGATGAGCAGTTCTTC. Residues: CASRGTGLADEQFF.

The rearrangement links TRBV20-1 to TRBJ2-1; 11 nucleotides align to TRBD2. The ends lost 0 bases at V and 9 bases at J; junction bases unmatched: 4. Germline V gene data show CDR1 as DFQATT and CDR2 as SNEGSKA (reference sequence). CDR3 length: 14 amino acids. This CDR3 is CSARDSGGGIEQFF. As DNA, the CDR3 is TGCAGTGCTAGAGATAGCGGGGGGGGCATTGAGCAGTTCTTC.

The chain joins TRBV6-2 or TRBV6-3 to TRBJ2-7; 7 nucleotides line up with TRBD1. The CDR3 spans 14 residues. Germline CDR1 reads MNHEY; CDR2 reads SVGEGT. Trimming cost V 6 bases and J 5 bases; bases outside gene matches: 10. The CDR3 coding sequence is TGTGCCAGCAGCCCCATCGACAGGGACGACGAGCAGTACTTC. The encoded protein is CASSPIDRDDEQYF.

V and J are TRBV20-1 and TRBJ2-1; TRBD2 matches 7 bases. Germline lookup yields CDR1 DFQATT and CDR2 SNEGSKA (reference sequence). The CDR3 is 16 amino acids. With 0 bases clipped from V and 4 bases from J, the junction kept 9 bases outside the gene matches. The CDR3, as DNA: TGCAGTGCTAGAGACCCCGGACTAGTGGGATACAATGAGCAGTTCTTC. This encodes CSARDPGLVGYNEQFF.

The chain joins TRBV25-1 to TRBJ2-3, with 8 bases that match TRBD2. V lost 8 bases, J lost 2 bases, and 6 bases stayed unmatched. In germline, CDR1 is MGHDK, CDR2 SYGVNS. This CDR3 comprises 14 residues. The CDR3 DNA is TGTGCCAGCGGGCGGGGGGTCAACACAGATACGCAGTATTTT. This sequence encodes CASGRGVNTDTQYF.

A few counts support this clonotype. The rearrangement links TRBV20-1 to TRBJ2-3; D call uncertain. Germline CDR1 DFQATT, CDR2 SNEGSKA (reference sequence). The CDR3 consists of 16 residues. V lost 5 bases to trimming and J lost 1 base, with 19 bases between them. CDR3 loop: CSAHFGLSSGTDTQYF. For the CDR3, the DNA is TGCAGTGCTCACTTTGGCCTCTCGTCGGGCACAGATACGCAGTATTTT.

This rearrangement joins TRBV6-6 to TRBJ1-2; D possibly corresponds to TRBD1 (5 bases). Deletions cut 1 base from V and 2 bases from J, with 14 bases between. The V gene's germline CDR1 is MNHNY and CDR2 SVGAGI (reference sequence). This CDR3 is built from 16 residues. The DNA for the CDR3 is TGTGCCAGCAGTTACTACCTACAGGAACTGAACTATGGCTACACCTTC. Protein product: CASSYYLQELNYGYTF.

This clonotype has only a few counts. The rearrangement uses TRBV29-1 and TRBJ2-5; 7 bases are a match to TRBD1. The CDR3 has 11 residues. In germline, CDR1 is SQVTM, CDR2 ANQGSEA. Trimming took 7 bases from V and 5 from J; bases not matched to a gene: 4. CDR3 loop: CSAVQGETQYF. The DNA of the CDR3 is TGCAGCGCCGTACAGGGGGAGACCCAGTACTTC. Using reference TRBV29-1 and TRBJ2-5 for the parts outside the CDR3, the full variable domain is SAVISQKPSRDICQRGTSLTIQCQVDSQVTMMFWYRQQPGQSLTLIATANQGSEATYESGFVIDKFPISRPNLTFSTLTVSNMSPEDSSIYLCSAVQGETQYFGPGTRLLVL.

For the CDR3, the DNA is TGTGCCACCAGCAGCGGGGGGACAGGAGGCGAGCAGTACTTC. It specifies CATSSGGTGGEQYF. The chain carries TRBV15 and TRBJ2-7; D possibly corresponds to TRBD1 (8 bases). The V gene's germline CDR1 is LNHNV and CDR2 YYDKDF (reference sequence). The CDR3 spans 14 residues. V was trimmed by 3 bases and J by 6 bases, leaving 15 bases between them.

This clonotype came up a few times. The chain uses TRBV3-1 and TRBJ2-4, with 7 bases lining up with TRBD2. The end of the DNA is better explained by TRBJ2-7, so the J call may be wrong. Germline V lookup: CDR1 LGHDT, CDR2 YNNKEL (reference sequence). CDR3 length: 14 amino acids. The CDR3 loop is CASSQGTSWYEQYF. DNA of the CDR3: TGTGCCAGCAGCCAAGGGACTAGTTGGTACGAGCAGTACTTC.

This clonotype has just a few counts. The chain joins TRBV9 to TRBJ2-3, with a weak D call TRBD2 (6 bases). Trimming removed 0 bases at V and 4 bases at J, with 12 bases between. This CDR3 spans 15 amino acids. CDR1 is SGDLS and CDR2 is YYNGEE in the germline V gene. CDR3 bases: TGTGCCAGCAGCGTAGATTGGAGGGGCCCAGATACGCAGTATTTT. This translates into CASSVDWRGPDTQYF.

DNA of the CDR3: TGTGCCAGCAGTTACCATACTGGGGGACGGAGGGAAGGCAATCAGCCCCAGCATTTT. Its protein is CASSYHTGGRREGNQPQHF. This chain links TRBV6-2 or TRBV6-3 with TRBJ1-5; D might be TRBD1 (5 bases). Germline V gene data show CDR1 as MNHEY and CDR2 as SVGEGT. The CDR3 has 19 residues. V gave up 2 bases and J gave up 2 bases, with 22 bases separating them.

The genes are TRBV12-3 or TRBV12-4 and TRBJ1-2; no definite D call. The CDR3 is made up of 12 amino acids. Trimming removed 3 bases at V and 5 bases at J, with 7 bases between. CDR3: CASSLAQYGYTF. The CDR3 DNA reads TGTGCCAGCAGTTTGGCGCAATATGGCTACACCTTC.

This clonotype appeared a few times. The rearrangement uses TRBV4-1 and TRBJ2-1; D may correspond to TRBD1 or TRBD2 (6 bases each). Per germline, CDR1 MGHRA and CDR2 YSYEKL. This CDR3 contains 14 residues. V lost 4 bases, J lost 7 bases, and 14 bases lay in between. The CDR3 protein is CASSPGAVGNEQFF. The CDR3 nucleotides read TGCGCCAGCAGCCCGGGGGCTGTGGGAAATGAGCAGTTCTTC.

The chain links TRBV20-1 to TRBJ2-4; the match to TRBD2 covers 7 bases. The DNA end lines up better with TRBJ2-7; the J call may be wrong. Germline V lookup: CDR1 DFQATT, CDR2 SNEGSKA (reference sequence). The CDR3 consists of 16 residues. The DNA for the CDR3 is TGCAGTGCTAGAGACGGAGGATCGGGAGGCTCCGTCGAGCAGTACTTC. Translated, it gives CSARDGGSGGSVEQYF.

This chain links TRBV4-1 with TRBJ2-2; TRBD2 aligns across 7 bases. This CDR3 is built from 16 residues. Germline V CDR1 and CDR2: MGHRA, YSYEKL. V was pared by 0 bases and J by 1 base, with 2 bases of the junction left unmatched. CDR3 in amino acids: CASSQDGGRNTGELFF. DNA of the CDR3: TGCGCCAGCAGCCAAGACGGCGGGAGGAACACCGGGGAGCTGTTTTTT.

This clonotype was observed a handful of times. This chain links TRBV20-1 with TRBJ2-1, with 7 nucleotides matching TRBD1. Trimming cost V 2 bases and J 10 bases; bases outside gene matches: 23. In germline, CDR1 is DFQATT, CDR2 SNEGSKA (reference sequence). CDR3 length: 18 amino acids. CDR3 region: CSARSQSGQSLGSGEQFF. For the CDR3, the DNA is TGCAGTGCTAGATCCCAATCGGGACAGTCCTTAGGGAGTGGGGAGCAGTTCTTC.

The chain is built from TRBV27 and TRBJ2-7, with a possible D match to TRBD1 (5 bases). Gene TRBJ2-5 matches the end of the DNA better, so the J call may be wrong. The CDR3 runs to 14 residues. Germline values: CDR1 MNHEY, CDR2 SMNVEV (reference sequence). CDR3 in DNA: TGTGCCAGCGGGGCCTGGGCGAACCAAGAGACCCAGTACTTC. The encoded protein is CASGAWANQETQYF.